Detailed here is one TCR beta chain. The data stem from a study of blood T cell repertoires in COVID-19. Source study methods: Reference gene primer amplification gave estimated nucleated cell counts. Repertoires were generated with immunoSEQ multiplex PCR, while TCRdb's copy carries only in-frame clones and drops some. V, J and clone size reflect that table, while D and trimming were determined from the DNA. Of 90,000 or so clones listed, approximately 88% were seen once; the top ten hold over 5%. The clonotype originates from a man in his fifties or sixties with COVID-19, enrolled during active disease. Sequenced input: peripheral blood.

CDR3 DNA: TGTGCCAGCAGCTTAGAGCACGCCCGCCACAATGAGCAGTTCTTC. It encodes CASSLEHARHNEQFF. This rearrangement joins TRBV7-3 to TRBJ2-1; D gene ambiguous. Germline V gene sequence: CDR1 SGHTA, CDR2 FQGTGA. There are 15 residues in the CDR3. V shed 2 bases and J shed 5 bases, with 13 bases lying between them.